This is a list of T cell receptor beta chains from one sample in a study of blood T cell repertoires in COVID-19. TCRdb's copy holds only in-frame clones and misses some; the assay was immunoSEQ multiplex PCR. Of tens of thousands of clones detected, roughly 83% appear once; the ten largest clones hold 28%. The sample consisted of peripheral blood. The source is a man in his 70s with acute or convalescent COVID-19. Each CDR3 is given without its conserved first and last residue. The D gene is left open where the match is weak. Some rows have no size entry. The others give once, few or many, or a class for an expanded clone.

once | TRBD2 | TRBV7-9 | ASSFSLAGAGGGELF
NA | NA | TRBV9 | ASSVGGGSTDTQY
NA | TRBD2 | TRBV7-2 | ASSPRTSTGELF
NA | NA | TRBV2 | ASRPRTYMNTEAF
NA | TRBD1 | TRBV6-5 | ASSPGTGIYEQY
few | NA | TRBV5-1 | ASSSYRDSGANVLT
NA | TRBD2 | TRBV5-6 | ASSLFSLAGDEQF
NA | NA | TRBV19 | ASRGDINTEAF
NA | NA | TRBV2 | ASSGSQQGWTEAF
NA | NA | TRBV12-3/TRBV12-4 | ASRPDEGYEQY
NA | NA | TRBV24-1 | ATSDSRGVEEKLF
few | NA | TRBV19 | ASSIQGPPYGYT
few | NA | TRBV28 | ASTWNREGGYT
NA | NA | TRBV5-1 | ASSLDLGSSYEQY
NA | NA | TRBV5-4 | ASSLEPGSSYNEQF
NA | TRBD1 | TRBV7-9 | ASSAKDRNSYEQY
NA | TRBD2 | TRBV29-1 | SVDLKREAYNEQF
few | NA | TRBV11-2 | ASSPTALSNQPQH
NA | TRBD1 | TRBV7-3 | ASSLTGQGVNEQF
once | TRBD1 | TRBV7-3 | ASSQIDRVTGELF
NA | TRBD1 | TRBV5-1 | ASSLGQGVNYGYT
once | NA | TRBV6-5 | ASSYSQGWYNEQF
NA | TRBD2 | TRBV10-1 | ASSKTSGRNNEQF
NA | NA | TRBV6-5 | ASSYKAGWETQY
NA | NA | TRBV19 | ASRGRTEISGNTIY
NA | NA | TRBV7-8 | ASSLSQGSAGYT
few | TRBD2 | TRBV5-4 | ASSLIAGVIADTQY
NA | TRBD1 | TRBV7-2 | ASSRTTGSRISPLH
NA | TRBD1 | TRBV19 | ATSDRGPTDTQY
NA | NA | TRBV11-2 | ASSFGTRYVDEQF
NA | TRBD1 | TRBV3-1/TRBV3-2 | ASSQGQGGNTEAF
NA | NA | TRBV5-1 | ASSLQGSSNYNEQF
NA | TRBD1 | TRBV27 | ASSRTGETYNEQF
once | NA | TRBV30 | AGKAGYGEKLF
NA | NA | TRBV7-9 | ASSFVGERSYEQY
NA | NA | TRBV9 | ASSVDGGAAEAF
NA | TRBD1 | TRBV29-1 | SVGTGGTGELF
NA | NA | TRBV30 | AWSGGGAGDTQY
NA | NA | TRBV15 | ATSRSRGTDDYEQY
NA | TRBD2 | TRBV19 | ASTSGGLAGGPTI
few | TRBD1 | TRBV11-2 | ASSPSGTGSSYSSPLH